The 2 T cell receptor beta chains in this list originate from one sample, sequenced in a study of T cell repertoires in cytomegalovirus infection. MiXCR, run by TCRdb on the reads, gives a single entry per CDR3 protein. The sample contains around 750,000 distinct CDR3 sequences, over 25% of which appear only once. Their target antigens are unknown. Material: cultured CD8+ T cells from PBMCs, obtained from culture after CMV antigen stimulation. These receptors all stem from a human donor in good health (CMV status not recorded). Some clones in this sample may be carry-over from other donors' samples.

At least ten counts were recorded for this clonotype. V is TRBV7-6 and J is TRBJ2-5; D unclear. The CDR3 consists of 17 residues. Germline CDR1 reads SGHVS; CDR2 reads FNYEAQ. The V end lost 5 bases, the J end lost 1 base, and 20 bases lay between the germline ends. In nucleotides, the CDR3 is TGTGCCAGCAGCGAAGAACTTAGCCTTAATCCCCAAGAGACCCAGTACTTC. Protein product: CASSEELSLNPQETQYF.

This clonotype was recorded a few times. The chain joins TRBV14 to TRBJ2-1; possible D gene TRBD1, 7 bases. With 4 bases removed from V and 4 bases from J, the gap between germline ends came to 11 bases. Germline V CDR1 and CDR2: SGHDN, FVKESK. The CDR3 is made up of 14 amino acids. The CDR3 protein is CASSRRGPYNEQFF. CDR3 nucleotides: TGTGCCAGCAGCCGGAGGGGGCCTTACAATGAGCAGTTCTTC.